Listed here is a single TCR beta chain. The data belong to a study of identifying expanded T cells in peripheral blood. CDR1 is SGHTA and CDR2 is FQGNSA in the germline V gene. V lost 5 bases, J lost 4 bases, and 7 bases lay in between. The CDR3 is 12 residues long. Sequencing was performed with immunoSEQ multiplex PCR; in TCRdb, only in-frame clones are kept and a portion is missing. The table shows tens of thousands of clones, with 70% to 90% occurring only once. This chain uses TRBV7-2 with TRBJ2-3; no firm D call. Sequencing was done on a sample of blood. This sequence originates from a person aged 18 to 69 in good health. The CDR3 here is CASSPRADTQYF. For the CDR3, the DNA is TGTGCCAGCAGCCCTCGGGCAGATACGCAGTATTTT. Based on the CDR3 plus reference TRBV7-2 and TRBJ2-3, the full variable domain is GAGVSQSPSNKVTEKGKDVELRCDPISGHTALYWYRQSLGQGLEFLIYFQGNSAPDKSGLPSDRFSAERTGGSVSTLTIQRTQQEDSAVYLCASSPRADTQYFGPGTRLTVL.